Each of the 24 T cell receptor beta chains below was sequenced from the same sample in a study of vaccination effects on CD4 cells after COVID-19. Their antigens remain unidentified. The assay was immunoSEQ multiplex PCR, and TCRdb's table has in-frame clones only and misses some. The table lists under 30,000 clones, roughly 71% of them singletons. Before any sequencing was done, the ViraFEST assay used viral peptide pools to expand antigen-specific CD4+ T cells. Researchers isolated CD4+ T cells once approximately ten days of culture had elapsed. Two doses of BNT162b2 or mRNA-1273 vaccine were administered to participants. Sample: CD4+ T cells from PBMCs cultured with HCoV-OC43 spike peptides, taken after COVID-19 vaccination. Subset meaning: HCoV-OC43 spike overlapping peptide pool stimulation. The receptors derive from a human donor who received a COVID-19 vaccine.

This clone was counted a few times. V usage is TRBV2 and J usage is TRBJ1-1; D unresolved. V lost 4 bases to trimming and J lost 8 bases, with 11 bases between them. Germline CDR1 reads SNHLY; CDR2 reads FYNNEI. The CDR3 has 12 amino acids. CDR3: CASSAQASEAFF. The CDR3 coding sequence is TGTGCCAGCAGTGCTCAGGCGTCAGAAGCTTTCTTT.

V gene TRBV7-9 combines with J gene TRBJ1-1; perhaps TRBD1 as D (6 bases). Trimming cost V 1 base and J 1 base, with 10 bases left between them. The CDR3 runs to 15 residues. Looked up from germline, CDR1 is SEHNR and CDR2 is FQNEAQ (reference sequence). CDR3 bases: TGTGCCAGCAGCTTAGTGCTGGGGGCGAACACTGAAGCTTTCTTT. Protein: CASSLVLGANTEAFF.

In this sample, this clone turned up once. V and J are TRBV19 and TRBJ2-2, with D possibly matching TRBD1 (6 bases). The germline gives CDR1 LNHDA, CDR2 SQIVND (reference sequence). The CDR3 contains 18 residues. V was trimmed by 7 bases and J by 0 bases, leaving 21 bases between them. CDR3 in DNA: TGTGCCAGTACCTTCTTTTCGACAGGAACAACGAACACCGGGGAGCTGTTTTTT. Translated: CASTFFSTGTTNTGELFF.

The chain joins TRBV27 to TRBJ2-1, with 10 bases lining up with TRBD2. The CDR3 runs 19 residues. The trim removed 5 bases at V and 2 bases at J, leaving 15 bases unmatched. Germline CDR1 and CDR2: MNHEY and SMNVEV (reference sequence). The CDR3 spells CASSPPLAGVLGTYNEQFF. The CDR3 DNA follows: TGTGCCAGCAGTCCCCCGCTAGCGGGAGTTTTGGGTACCTACAATGAGCAGTTCTTC.

The genes are TRBV29-1 and TRBJ1-4; a possible D gene is TRBD1 (5 bases). The length of the CDR3 is 15 residues. Germline V gene sequence: CDR1 SQVTM, CDR2 ANQGSEA. V was cut by 0 bases and J by 3 bases, with 11 bases left in between. The CDR3 protein is CSVEETEGANEKLFF. DNA of the CDR3: TGCAGCGTTGAAGAGACAGAAGGAGCTAATGAAAAACTGTTTTTT.

This chain joins TRBV19 and TRBJ2-3; 9 bases agree with TRBD2. V dropped 2 bases and J dropped 4; count of bases not matched to a gene: 7. The CDR3 consists of 16 residues. The germline CDR1 and CDR2 sequences are LNHDA and SQIVND (reference sequence). This CDR3 is CASSILAGRKADTQYF. DNA of the CDR3: TGTGCCAGTAGTATACTAGCGGGACGAAAGGCAGATACGCAGTATTTT.

The chain combines TRBV19 with TRBJ2-6; 13 bases are a match to TRBD2. The CDR3 contains 22 residues. Trimming took 1 base from V and 0 from J; bases not matched to a gene: 12. CDR1 LNHDA and CDR2 SQIVND come from the germline V gene (reference sequence). CDR3 nucleotides: TGTGCCAGTAGTATAGTTCTCAGGACTAGCGGGGGCTTAAGCTCTGGGGCCAACGTCCTGACTTTC. Protein product: CASSIVLRTSGGLSSGANVLTF.

This clone was recorded a few times. J is TRBJ1-1 and V is TRBV3-1 (or the pseudogene TRBV3-2), with 7 bases fitting TRBD1. Germline CDR1 and CDR2: LGHDT and YNNKEL (reference sequence). This CDR3 is built from 17 residues. V was pared by 2 bases and J by 1 base, with 10 bases of the junction left unmatched. The CDR3 DNA sequence: TGTGCCAGCAGCCAACCGCCCAGGGACAGCTCGAACACTGAAGCTTTCTTT. This encodes CASSQPPRDSSNTEAFF.

The V and J genes are TRBV15 and TRBJ1-5, with D hard to call. CDR3 size: 15 residues. Trimming cost V 4 bases and J 0 bases, with 10 bases left between them. Germline assignment: CDR1 LNHNV and CDR2 YYDKDF (reference sequence). CDR3 protein: CATSTGANSNQPQHF. CDR3 sequence (DNA): TGTGCCACCAGCACTGGTGCGAATAGCAATCAGCCCCAGCATTTT. The full variable domain, rest sourced from reference TRBV15 and TRBJ1-5, is DAMVIQNPRYQVTQFGKPVTLSCSQTLNHNVMYWYQQKSSQAPKLLFHYYDKDFNNEADTPDNFQSRRPNTSFCFLDIRSPGLGDTAMYLCATSTGANSNQPQHFGDGTRLSIL.

The chain joins TRBV5-1 to TRBJ1-2, with a weak D call TRBD1 (5 bases). This CDR3 is 13 amino acids long. Per germline, CDR1 SGHRS and CDR2 YFSETQ. V shed 0 bases and J shed 5 bases, with 8 bases lying between them. The CDR3 nucleotides are TGCGCCAGCAGCTTGGGGGACGGATATGGCTACACCTTC. As protein: CASSLGDGYGYTF. Full variable domain (remainder filled in from reference TRBV5-1 and TRBJ1-2): KAGVTQTPRYLIKTRGQQVTLSCSPISGHRSVSWYQQTPGQGLQFLFEYFSETQRNKGNFPGRFSGRQFSNSRSEMNVSTLELGDSALYLCASSLGDGYGYTFGSGTRLTVV.

Only a few counts were recorded for this clone. This rearrangement joins TRBV28 to TRBJ2-1; 10 bases are shared with TRBD2. This CDR3 region has 14 residues. Trimming removed 4 bases from V and 5 bases from J; junction bases left unmatched: 2. CDR1 MDHEN and CDR2 SYDVKM come from the germline V gene. The CDR3 nucleotides are TGTGCCAGCAGTTGGACTAGCGGTAACAATGAGCAGTTCTTC. Its translation is CASSWTSGNNEQFF.

The V gene is TRBV7-9, the J gene TRBJ1-4, with TRBD1 as a possible D gene (5 bases). CDR1 SEHNR and CDR2 FQNEAQ come from the germline V gene (reference sequence). V lost 0 bases, J lost 8 bases, and 13 bases lay in between. The CDR3 extends over 15 amino acids. The CDR3 protein is CASSLAGGFEEKLFF. CDR3 sequence (DNA): TGTGCCAGCAGCTTAGCGGGGGGATTTGAGGAAAAACTGTTTTTT. Combining the CDR3 with reference TRBV7-9 and TRBJ1-4 gives the whole variable domain DTGVSQNPRHKITKRGQNVTFRCDPISEHNRLYWYRQTLGQGPEFLTYFQNEAQLEKSRLLSDRFSAERPKGSFSTLEIQRTEQGDSAMYLCASSLAGGFEEKLFFGSGTQLSVL.

Only a few counts were recorded for this clone. The chain couples TRBV2 to TRBJ2-1; tentatively, D is TRBD2 (5 bases). CDR3 length: 12 residues. Between the trimmed V and J ends, which lost 6 bases and 14 bases, there was a span of 17 bases. Germline V gene sequence: CDR1 SNHLY, CDR2 FYNNEI. The CDR3 loop reads CASRDFNLHEFF. In DNA form, the CDR3 reads TGTGCCAGCAGGGACTTCAACCTACACGAGTTCTTC.

The genes are TRBV6-5 and TRBJ2-2; maybe TRBD1 (6 bases). V lost 5 bases to trimming and J lost 2 bases, with 9 bases between them. The CDR3 spans 14 residues. The germline V gene encodes CDR1 MNHEY and CDR2 SVGAGI. For the CDR3, the DNA is TGTGCCAGCAGTCAGGGGCCAAACACCGGGGAGCTGTTTTTT. Amino acid sequence: CASSQGPNTGELFF.

This chain connects TRBV19 to TRBJ1-6, with D possibly matching TRBD1 (5 bases). Looked up from germline, CDR1 is LNHDA and CDR2 is SQIVND (reference sequence). There are 16 residues in the CDR3. V was shortened by 5 bases and J by 10 bases, with 21 bases between the two germline ends. CDR3 DNA sequence: TGTGCCAGTAGTTTCGCCGGCCTAAGAGAGGGGTCACCCCTCCACTTT. It is translated as CASSFAGLREGSPLHF.

The chain recombines TRBV10-3 with TRBJ1-1; 7 bases agree with TRBD1. Germline assignment: CDR1 ENHRY and CDR2 SYGVKD. The CDR3 runs 13 residues. V was pared by 5 bases and J by 8 bases, with 8 bases of the junction left unmatched. CDR3 DNA: TGTGCCATCAGTTTCCGACAGGGAGAGGAAGCTTTCTTT. Protein: CAISFRQGEEAFF.

This chain connects TRBV24-1 to TRBJ1-2; possibly TRBD1 for D (5 bases). In germline, CDR1 is KGHDR, CDR2 SFDVKD. The length of the CDR3 is 13 residues. V lost 2 bases and J 8 bases, leaving 11 bases between the germline ends. CDR3 in amino acids: CATSDSGTRGYTF. The CDR3 region has the DNA TGTGCCACCAGTGATTCTGGGACGCGCGGCTACACCTTC.

The chain couples TRBV5-4 to TRBJ2-6, with a tentative D call TRBD1 (5 bases). The V gene lost 5 bases and the J gene lost 0 bases, with 9 bases spanning the gap. The CDR3 contains 15 residues. Germline-derived CDR1 and CDR2 are SGHNT and YYREEE (reference sequence). CDR3 bases: TGTGCCAGCAGAATGGACATCTCTGGGGCCAACGTCCTGACTTTC. This sequence encodes CASRMDISGANVLTF.

The chain has TRBV5-4 and TRBJ2-1; tentative D call: TRBD2 (5 bases). The CDR3 totals 12 residues. Trimming cost V 0 bases and J 9 bases, with 7 bases left between them. The germline gives CDR1 SGHNT, CDR2 YYREEE (reference sequence). CDR3 DNA sequence: TGTGCCAGCAGCTTGGATGGGAGTGAGCAGTTCTTC. Its translation is CASSLDGSEQFF.

This sequence joins TRBV10-3 and TRBJ2-1; 7 positions agree with TRBD2. Germline CDR1 is ENHRY and CDR2 is SYGVKD. V dropped 3 bases and J dropped 0; count of bases not matched to a gene: 5. The CDR3 is 16 amino acids. The CDR3 DNA is TGTGCCATCAGTGACATAGCGGGTAGCTCCTACAATGAGCAGTTCTTC. This codes for CAISDIAGSSYNEQFF.

This chain links TRBV11-2 with TRBJ2-5, with D perhaps matching TRBD1 (5 bases). There are 15 residues in the CDR3. The germline V gene has CDR1 SGHAT and CDR2 FQNNGV. Trimming left V 5 bases short and J 1 base short, with 14 bases between. CDR3 loop: CASSQQDRTQETQYF. The CDR3 DNA is TGTGCCAGCAGCCAACAGGACCGGACCCAAGAGACCCAGTACTTC.

The genes are TRBV7-9 and TRBJ2-7, with 12 bases fitting TRBD2. V shed 4 bases and J 4 bases; nucleotides not matched to a gene: 5. This CDR3 is 15 amino acids long. Germline-derived CDR1 and CDR2 are SEHNR and FQNEAQ (reference sequence). This CDR3 reads CASSYTSGRSYEQYF. In nucleotides, the CDR3 is TGTGCCAGCAGCTACACTAGCGGGAGGTCGTACGAGCAGTACTTC.

The table lists this clone with a few counts. The chain has TRBV30 and TRBJ1-5, with unresolved D. CDR1 GTSNPN and CDR2 SVGIG come from the germline V gene (reference sequence). Between the trimmed V and J ends, which lost 0 bases and 2 bases, there was a span of 11 bases. CDR3 length equals 15 residues. CDR3 DNA sequence: TGTGCCTGGAGTGTACCGGGGATGGGCAATCAGCCCCAGCATTTT. Translated, it gives CAWSVPGMGNQPQHF.

The sample holds a few counts of this clone. V usage is TRBV30 and J usage is TRBJ1-2; D gene ambiguous. This CDR3 has 13 amino acids. From germline, CDR1 is GTSNPN and CDR2 SVGIG (reference sequence). Trimming left V 2 bases short and J 7 bases short, with 14 bases between. Here the CDR3 reads CAWSPSGSVGYTF. The CDR3 DNA is TGTGCCTGGAGTCCCTCTGGATCGGTTGGCTACACCTTC.